The sequence of this T cell receptor beta chain was determined in a study of T cell repertoires in cytomegalovirus infection. Study information: TCR beta signatures that were public indicated CMV infection and matching HLA type. Study-wide results and limits: It was HLA-C-restricted CMV-specific TCR beta clonotypes that dominated the response ex vivo. The study identified carriers of CMV plus the relevant HLA from cumulative public TCR beta family frequency.

Using its own MiXCR run on the reads, TCRdb lists one record per CDR3 protein. Here the sample spans more than 250,000 distinct CDR3 sequences, roughly 15% being singletons. The V gene's germline CDR1 is DFQATT and CDR2 SNEGSKA (reference sequence). V was cut by 0 bases and J by 2 bases, with 17 bases left in between. The CDR3 is 16 residues long. This clonotype was seen only a few times. The antigen is not known. This clonotype was obtained from a human donor in good health (CMV status not recorded). Some clones in this sample may be carry-over from other donors' samples. The chain recombines TRBV20-1 with TRBJ2-7; D perhaps matches TRBD1 (7 bases). Source material: PBMCs. Here the CDR3 reads CSARDPGADRAYEQYF. Here the CDR3 DNA reads TGCAGTGCTAGAGATCCGGGGGCTGACAGGGCCTACGAGCAGTACTTC.